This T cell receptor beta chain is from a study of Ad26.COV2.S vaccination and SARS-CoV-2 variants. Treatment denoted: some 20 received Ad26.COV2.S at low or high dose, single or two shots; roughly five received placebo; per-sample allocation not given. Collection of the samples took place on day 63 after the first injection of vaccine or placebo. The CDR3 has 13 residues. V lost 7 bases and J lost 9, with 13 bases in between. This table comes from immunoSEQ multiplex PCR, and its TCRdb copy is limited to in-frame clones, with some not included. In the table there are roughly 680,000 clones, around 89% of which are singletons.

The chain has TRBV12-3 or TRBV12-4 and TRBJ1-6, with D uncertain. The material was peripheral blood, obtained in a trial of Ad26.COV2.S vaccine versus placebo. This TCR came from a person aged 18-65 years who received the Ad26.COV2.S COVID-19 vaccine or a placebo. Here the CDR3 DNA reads TGTGCCAGCACCCCTGGTAGGAGTTCACCCCTCCACTTT. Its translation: CASTPGRSSPLHF.